The entry below describes one TCR beta chain. Its matching antigen is unknown. The sample is drawn from a study of cytomegalovirus exposure and HLA in healthy donors. Study observations and caveats: Judged likely to be a sequencing artifact was a cluster of highly shared sequence variants. Using the classifier, cytomegalovirus status was reportedly diagnosed with high specificity and sensitivity.

This PCR relied on a set of 60 Vbeta primers and 13 Jbeta primers. Libraries were prepared by immunoSEQ multiplex PCR; TCRdb keeps only in-frame clonotypes and omits some of them. Here the sample spans approximately 240,000 clones, about four fifths being singletons. The V gene's germline CDR1 is MNHEY and CDR2 SVGAGI. There are 13 residues in the CDR3. V lost 7 bases, J lost 9 bases, and 9 bases stayed unmatched. This clonotype was sampled from a woman aged 40 to 50 in good health and CMV-seropositive. The sample comprised PBMCs. This chain links TRBV6-5 with TRBJ1-1, with 9 nucleotides matching TRBD1. The CDR3 here is CASKRQGEHKAFF. The CDR3 DNA is TGTGCCAGCAAACGACAGGGGGAACACAAAGCTTTCTTT.